These T cell receptor beta chains were read from a single sample in a study of cytomegalovirus exposure and HLA in healthy donors. Sequencing was performed with immunoSEQ multiplex PCR; in TCRdb, only in-frame clones are kept and a portion is missing. The sample carries around 110,000 clones, approximately 70% recorded once. Source material: PBMCs. The receptors originated from a young man in good health and CMV-seropositive. The CDR3 runs from the conserved cysteine through the conserved F or W. A D gene is named only where the DNA matches it firmly. The listing skips clone size in some rows; elsewhere it reads once, few, many or a size class.

d_gene	v_gene	abundance	j_gene	CDR3nt	CDR3aa
-	TRBV11-2	-	TRBJ2-1	TGTGCCAGCAGCTTACGCGGGAAGTCCTACAATGAGCAGTTCTTC	CASSLRGKSYNEQFF
TRBD1	TRBV7-2	few	TRBJ2-5	TGTGCCAGCAGCTTTGCACAGGGGGCTAGGGAGACCCAGTACTTC	CASSFAQGARETQYF
-	TRBV7-2	-	TRBJ2-2	TGTGCCAGCAGCTTCGGCGGACTCCCCGGGGAGCTGTTTTTT	CASSFGGLPGELFF
TRBD1	TRBV12-5	few	TRBJ1-6	TGTGCTAGTGCCCAAACAGGGGTGGGTTCACCCCTCCACTTT	CASAQTGVGSPLHF
TRBD1	TRBV5-1	-	TRBJ1-2	TGCGCCAGCAGCTCAGATCCGGGACAGGGATCCTATGGCTACACCTTC	CASSSDPGQGSYGYTF
TRBD2	TRBV11-3	once	TRBJ2-1	TGTGCCAGCAGCCTATTAGCGGGGGGGGGCCTCAATGAGCAGTTCTTC	CASSLLAGGGLNEQFF
-	TRBV28	-	TRBJ1-2	TGTGCCAGCAGTTCGGGCTATGGCTACACCTTC	CASSSGYGYTF
TRBD2	TRBV2	-	TRBJ2-5	TGTGCCAGCAGAAGACTAGCGGGGCCCCCGGGAGAGACCCAGTACTTC	CASRRLAGPPGETQYF
-	TRBV4-2	-	TRBJ1-2	TGTGCCAGCAGCCCCGGCGGGGGGCGATCCTATGGCTACACCTTC	CASSPGGGRSYGYTF
-	TRBV6-1	-	TRBJ1-3	TGTGCCAGCGGGCCGACCCGGGGTAGGGGAAACACCATATATTTT	CASGPTRGRGNTIYF
TRBD2	TRBV29-1	once	TRBJ2-2	TGCAGCGCTTTTCTAGCGGTAGGCGGGGAGCTGTTTTTT	CSAFLAVGGELFF
TRBD1	TRBV5-3	-	TRBJ1-6	TGTGCCAGAAGCTTGGGGGTAGGGGGCTTCTATAATTCACCCCTCCACTTT	CARSLGVGGFYNSPLHF
-	TRBV7-2	-	TRBJ2-7	TGTGCCAGCAGCCTCCCCAACAGCTACGAGCAGTACTTC	CASSLPNSYEQYF
-	TRBV29-1	-	TRBJ2-5	TGCAGCGTTGACGGGACCCAGTACTTC	CSVDGTQYF
-	TRBV19	-	TRBJ2-7	TGTGCCAGTAGTAGCGCATCCTACGAGCAGTACTTC	CASSSASYEQYF
-	TRBV5-1	-	TRBJ1-1	TGCGCCAGCAGCTTGGACAGGGTGAACGCTGAAGCTTTCTTT	CASSLDRVNAEAFF
TRBD1	TRBV9	-	TRBJ1-1	TGTGCCAGCAGCACGGGGACAGATCTTCGGGACACTGAAGCTTTCTTT	CASSTGTDLRDTEAFF
TRBD1	TRBV7-3	few	TRBJ2-6	TGTGCCAGCAGCTCCAGGACAGGGTTTGGGGCCAACGTCCTGACTTTC	CASSSRTGFGANVLTF
-	TRBV2	-	TRBJ2-2	TGTGCCAGCAGCTCCGGGTCCAGAACCGGGGAGCTGTTTTTT	CASSSGSRTGELFF
-	TRBV6-1	-	TRBJ1-3	TGTGCCAGCCAAAGGGGGGGAGGAAACACCATATATTTT	CASQRGGGNTIYF
-	TRBV29-1	-	TRBJ1-1	TGCAGCGTTTTCGGTGGTTCCGCGAACACTGAAGCTTTCTTT	CSVFGGSANTEAFF
TRBD1	TRBV10-1	-	TRBJ1-3	TGCGCCAGCAGTGAGTCGAACAGGGGTACTGGAAACACCATATATTTT	CASSESNRGTGNTIYF
-	TRBV5-1	-	TRBJ1-2	TGCGCCAGCAGCACCAGACCCGGGACACTCTCTCTCTCAGGCTATGGCTACACCTTC	CASSTRPGTLSLSGYGYTF
-	TRBV5-1	-	TRBJ1-4	TGCGCCAGCAGCCCCGGGTCCCCTGGCGAAAAACTGTTTTTT	CASSPGSPGEKLFF
-	TRBV27	-	TRBJ2-1	TGTGCCAGCAGAGCCCGGACAGCCTCCTACAATGAGCAGTTCTTC	CASRARTASYNEQFF
TRBD2	TRBV5-5	-	TRBJ2-7	TGTGCCAGCAGCTTGGGACCCGGGACTAGCGGGATATACGAGCAGTACTTC	CASSLGPGTSGIYEQYF
TRBD1	TRBV5-1	-	TRBJ2-5	TGCGCCAGCAGCCCCGGGACAGAAGAGACCCAGTACTTC	CASSPGTEETQYF
TRBD1	TRBV9	-	TRBJ1-2	TGTGCCAGCAGCGTAGAGGCGGACAGGGGGCGATTCCACCTCTATGGCTACACCTTC	CASSVEADRGRFHLYGYTF
-	TRBV5-4	-	TRBJ2-7	TGTGCCAGCAGCTTGTCTGTGACTAGGGGTTTCTACGAGCAGTACTTC	CASSLSVTRGFYEQYF
-	TRBV5-1	-	TRBJ1-1	TGCGCCAGCAGCCCCTTTTCGAACACTGAAGCTTTCTTT	CASSPFSNTEAFF
TRBD1	TRBV10-2	-	TRBJ1-4	TGCGCCAGCAGGCCGGGACAGGGCAATGAAAAACTGTTTTTT	CASRPGQGNEKLFF
-	TRBV2	-	TRBJ2-3	TGTGCCAGCAGTGAGACTACCACAGATACGCAGTATTTT	CASSETTTDTQYF
TRBD1	TRBV5-1	-	TRBJ1-1	TGCGCCAGCAGCTCAGGGGGCAGGACTGAAGCTTTCTTT	CASSSGGRTEAFF
-	TRBV11-3	-	TRBJ2-3	TGTGCCAGCAGCTATCGCCGGGACAACACAGATACGCAGTATTTT	CASSYRRDNTDTQYF
-	TRBV18	-	TRBJ2-1	TGTGCCAGCTCACCACCCAGGGTCAAGGGGATTTTCGATGAGCAGTTCTTC	CASSPPRVKGIFDEQFF
-	TRBV25-1	-	TRBJ2-3	TGTGCCAGCAGTGAATTAGACACCTACACAGATACGCAGTATTTT	CASSELDTYTDTQYF
TRBD1	TRBV27	-	TRBJ2-5	TGTGCCAGCCGAGACTTGGACAGGGAAGAGACCCAGTACTTC	CASRDLDREETQYF
-	TRBV19	-	TRBJ1-2	TGTGCCAGTAGTATCGGAGGGGTTGGCTACACCTTC	CASSIGGVGYTF
TRBD2	TRBV4-2	-	TRBJ2-2	TGTGCCAGCAGCCAAGATAGGGGTAGCGGGGGGGCGTTCGGGGAGCTGTTTTTT	CASSQDRGSGGAFGELFF
-	TRBV7-3	few	TRBJ1-2	TGTGCCAGCAGCCCCCCGGGGGGGAAATATGGCTACACCTTC	CASSPPGGKYGYTF
TRBD1	TRBV7-7	-	TRBJ1-6	TGTGCTAGCAGCTTAGATGGCAGGGGGAATTCACCCCTCCACTTT	CASSLDGRGNSPLHF
-	TRBV7-9	-	TRBJ2-7	TGTGCCAGCAGCGGGAAGGGGGACCCTTCCTACGAGCAGTACTTC	CASSGKGDPSYEQYF
-	TRBV27	-	TRBJ2-7	TGTGCCAGCAGTTTATCGGCAGGGGTGGGTGAGCAGTACTTC	CASSLSAGVGEQYF
-	TRBV6-1	-	TRBJ2-3	TGTGCCAGCAGTGAAACTTGGACTATTAGCACAGATACGCAGTATTTT	CASSETWTISTDTQYF
TRBD2	TRBV19	-	TRBJ2-2	TGTGCCAGTAGAGCTAGCGGGAGGGCAAACACCGGGGAGCTGTTTTTT	CASRASGRANTGELFF
TRBD1	TRBV6-1	-	TRBJ1-4	TGTGCCAGCAGTGAAGCGCTTCGGACAGGGAGAGGTCGAACTAATGAAAAACTGTTTTTT	CASSEALRTGRGRTNEKLFF
TRBD1	TRBV7-9	once	TRBJ1-2	TGTGCCAGCAGCTTAGTTACAGGGGATTCTAACTATGGCTACACCTTC	CASSLVTGDSNYGYTF
-	TRBV6-5	-	TRBJ2-2	TGTGCCAGCAGTTATCCCTCCGGGGAGCTGTTTTTT	CASSYPSGELFF
-	TRBV9	-	TRBJ1-2	TGTGCCAGCAGCGTTAAGGGACTCCTTAACTATGGCTACACCTTC	CASSVKGLLNYGYTF
TRBD1	TRBV6-5	-	TRBJ1-2	TGTGCCAGCAGTGATGGGACAGGGGATTATGGCTACACCTTC	CASSDGTGDYGYTF
-	TRBV10-3	-	TRBJ2-1	TGTGCCACCGCCGAGGCTAGACGGGGCAATGAGCAGTTCTTC	CATAEARRGNEQFF
-	TRBV14	few	TRBJ1-5	TGTGCCAGCAGCCAAGCCTCGATAGATCAGCCCCAGCATTTT	CASSQASIDQPQHF
-	TRBV5-4	-	TRBJ1-1	TGTGCCAGCAGATTTGAAAACACGATGAACACTGAAGCTTTCTTT	CASRFENTMNTEAFF
-	TRBV5-6	few	TRBJ1-1	TGTGCCAGCAGCTCGGACAGTGGGACATCGTTGGCTTTCTTT	CASSSDSGTSLAFF
-	TRBV10-2	-	TRBJ2-1	TGCGCCAGCAGTGAGGACTGGAACAATGAGCAGTTCTTC	CASSEDWNNEQFF